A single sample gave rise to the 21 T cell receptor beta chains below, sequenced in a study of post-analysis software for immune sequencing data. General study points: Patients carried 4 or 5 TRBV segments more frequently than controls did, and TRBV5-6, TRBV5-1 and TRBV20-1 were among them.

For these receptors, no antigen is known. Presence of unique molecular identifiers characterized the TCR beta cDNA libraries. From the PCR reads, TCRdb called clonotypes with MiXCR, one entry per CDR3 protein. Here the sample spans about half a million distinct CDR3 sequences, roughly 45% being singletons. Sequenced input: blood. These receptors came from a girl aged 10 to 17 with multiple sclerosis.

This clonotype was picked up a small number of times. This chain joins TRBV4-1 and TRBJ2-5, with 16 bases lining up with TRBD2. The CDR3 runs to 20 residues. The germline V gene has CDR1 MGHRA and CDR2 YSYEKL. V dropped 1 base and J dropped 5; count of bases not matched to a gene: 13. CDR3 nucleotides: TGCGCCAGCAGCCAAGCGGTAGCTGGGACTAGCGGGAGGGCCAGGGAGACCCAGTACTTC. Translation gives CASSQAVAGTSGRARETQYF.

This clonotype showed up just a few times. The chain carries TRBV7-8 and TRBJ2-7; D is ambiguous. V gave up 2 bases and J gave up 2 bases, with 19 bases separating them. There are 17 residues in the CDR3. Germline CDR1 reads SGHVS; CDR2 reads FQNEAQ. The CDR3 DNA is TGTGCCAGCAGCTTACCTGACAAACGATACGTCCCCTACGAGCAGTACTTC. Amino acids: CASSLPDKRYVPYEQYF.

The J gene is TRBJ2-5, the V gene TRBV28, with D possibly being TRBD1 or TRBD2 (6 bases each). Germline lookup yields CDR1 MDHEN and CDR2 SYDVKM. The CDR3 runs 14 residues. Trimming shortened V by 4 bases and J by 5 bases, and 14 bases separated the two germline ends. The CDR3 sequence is CASSSQGGSETQYF. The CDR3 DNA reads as TGTGCCAGCAGTTCACAGGGAGGTAGCGAGACCCAGTACTTC. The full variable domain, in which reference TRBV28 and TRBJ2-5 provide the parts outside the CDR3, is DVKVTQSSRYLVKRTGEKVFLECVQDMDHENMFWYRQDPGLGLRLIYFSYDVKMKEKGDIPEGYSVSREKKERFSLILESASTNQTSMYLCASSSQGGSETQYFGPGTRLLVL.

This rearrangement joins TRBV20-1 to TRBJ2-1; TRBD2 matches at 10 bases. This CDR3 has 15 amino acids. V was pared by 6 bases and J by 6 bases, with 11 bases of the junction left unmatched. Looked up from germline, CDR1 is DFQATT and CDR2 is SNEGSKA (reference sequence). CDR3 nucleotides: TGCAGTGCCAGAAAGCTAGCGGGGGCCCCCAATGAGCAGTTCTTC. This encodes CSARKLAGAPNEQFF.

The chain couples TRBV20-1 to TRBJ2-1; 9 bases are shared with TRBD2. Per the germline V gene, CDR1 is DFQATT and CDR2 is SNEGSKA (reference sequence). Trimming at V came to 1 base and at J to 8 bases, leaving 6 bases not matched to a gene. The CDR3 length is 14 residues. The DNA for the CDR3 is TGCAGTGCTAGAGCTAGCGGGAATTTAGATGAGCAGTTCTTC. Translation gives CSARASGNLDEQFF.

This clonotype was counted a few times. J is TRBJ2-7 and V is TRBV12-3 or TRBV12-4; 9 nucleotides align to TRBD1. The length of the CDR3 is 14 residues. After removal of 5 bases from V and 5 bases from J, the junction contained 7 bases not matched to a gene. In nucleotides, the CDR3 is TGTGCCAGCAGTCCCGGGACAGGGAGACACGAGCAGTACTTC. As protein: CASSPGTGRHEQYF.

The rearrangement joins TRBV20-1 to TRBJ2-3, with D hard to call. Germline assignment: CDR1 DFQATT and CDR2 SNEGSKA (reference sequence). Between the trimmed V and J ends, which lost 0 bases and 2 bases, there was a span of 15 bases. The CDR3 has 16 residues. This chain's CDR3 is CSARETAPFDTDTQYF. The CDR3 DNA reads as TGCAGTGCTAGAGAAACAGCACCTTTCGACACAGATACGCAGTATTTT.

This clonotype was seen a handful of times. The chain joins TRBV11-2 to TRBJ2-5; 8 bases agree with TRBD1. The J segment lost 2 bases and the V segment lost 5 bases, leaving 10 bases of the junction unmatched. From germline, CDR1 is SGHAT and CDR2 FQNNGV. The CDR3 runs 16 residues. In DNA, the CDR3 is TGTGCCAGCAGCCTCTGGACAGGGCGCCGGCAAGAGACCCAGTACTTC. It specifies CASSLWTGRRQETQYF.

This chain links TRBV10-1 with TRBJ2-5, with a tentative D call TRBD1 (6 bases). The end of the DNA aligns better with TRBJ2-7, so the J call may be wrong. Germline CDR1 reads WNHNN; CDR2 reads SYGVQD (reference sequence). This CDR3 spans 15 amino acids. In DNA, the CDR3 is TGCGCCAGCAGTGAGTTCCGGGACATTGCCTCCGAGCAGTACTTC. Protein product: CASSEFRDIASEQYF.

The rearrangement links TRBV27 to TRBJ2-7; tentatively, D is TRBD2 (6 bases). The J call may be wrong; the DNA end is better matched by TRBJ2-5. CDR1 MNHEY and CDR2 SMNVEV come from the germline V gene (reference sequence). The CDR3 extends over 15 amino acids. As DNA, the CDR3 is TGTGCCAGCAGAGTCACCTTGCGAGCGGGAGAGACCCAGTACTTC. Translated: CASRVTLRAGETQYF.

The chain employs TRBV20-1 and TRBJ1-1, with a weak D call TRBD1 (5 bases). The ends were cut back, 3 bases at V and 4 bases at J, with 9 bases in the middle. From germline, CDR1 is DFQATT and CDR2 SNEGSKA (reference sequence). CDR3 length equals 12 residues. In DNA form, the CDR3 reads TGCAGTGCTAGTGTGGGGGGCACTGAAGCTTTCTTT. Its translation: CSASVGGTEAFF.

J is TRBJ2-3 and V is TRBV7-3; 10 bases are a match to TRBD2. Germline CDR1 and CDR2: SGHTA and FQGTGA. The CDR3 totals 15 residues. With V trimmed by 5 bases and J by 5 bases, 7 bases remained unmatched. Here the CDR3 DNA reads TGTGCCAGCAGCCCCCTAGCGGGAGCCGGAGATACGCAGTATTTT. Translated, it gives CASSPLAGAGDTQYF.

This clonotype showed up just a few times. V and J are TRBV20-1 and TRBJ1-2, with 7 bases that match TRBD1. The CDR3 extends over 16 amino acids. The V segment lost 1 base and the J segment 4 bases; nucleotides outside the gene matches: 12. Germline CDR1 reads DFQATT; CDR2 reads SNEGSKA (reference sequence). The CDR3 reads CSARGREGTVTYGYTF. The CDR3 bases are TGCAGTGCTAGAGGAAGGGAAGGGACAGTTACCTATGGCTACACCTTC.

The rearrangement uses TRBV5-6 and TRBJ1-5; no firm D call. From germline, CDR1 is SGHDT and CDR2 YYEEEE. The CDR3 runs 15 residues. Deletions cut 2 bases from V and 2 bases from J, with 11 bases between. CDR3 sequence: CASSFREIGNQPQHF. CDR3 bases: TGTGCCAGCAGCTTTCGGGAAATTGGCAATCAGCCCCAGCATTTT. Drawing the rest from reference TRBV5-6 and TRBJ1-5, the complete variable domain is DAGVTQSPTHLIKTRGQQVTLRCSPKSGHDTVSWYQQALGQGPQFIFQYYEEEERQRGNFPDRFSGHQFPNYSSELNVNALLLGDSALYLCASSFREIGNQPQHFGDGTRLSIL.

CDR3 in amino acids: CASSFGAGNEQYF. DNA for the CDR3: TGTGCCAGCAGTTTTGGGGCGGGAAACGAGCAGTACTTC. The chain carries TRBV27 and TRBJ2-5, with a weak D call TRBD2 (6 bases). The assigned J gene may be wrong: the sequence end matches TRBJ2-7 better. CDR3 length equals 13 residues. Germline lookup yields CDR1 MNHEY and CDR2 SMNVEV (reference sequence).

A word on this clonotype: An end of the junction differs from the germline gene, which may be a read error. This CDR3 is CASRKRTVSYEQYF. The CDR3 DNA reads as TGCGCCAGCAGAAAAAGGACAGTTTCCTACGAGCAGTACTTC. The chain employs TRBV27 and TRBJ2-7; possibly TRBD1 for D (6 bases). Germline assignment: CDR1 MNHEY and CDR2 SMNVEV (reference sequence). The CDR3 sequence is 14 residues long.

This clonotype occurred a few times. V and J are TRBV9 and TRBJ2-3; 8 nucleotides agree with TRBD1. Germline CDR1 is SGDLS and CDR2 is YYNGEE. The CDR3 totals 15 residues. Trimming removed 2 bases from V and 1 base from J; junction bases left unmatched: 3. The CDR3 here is CASSVEDRGTDTQYF. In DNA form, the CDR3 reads TGTGCCAGCAGCGTTGAGGACAGGGGCACAGATACGCAGTATTTT.

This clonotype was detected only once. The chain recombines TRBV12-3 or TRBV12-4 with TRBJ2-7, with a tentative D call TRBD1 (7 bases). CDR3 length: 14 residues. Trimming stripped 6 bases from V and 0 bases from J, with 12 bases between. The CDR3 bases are TGTGCCAGCAGGGAGGGACAGAACTCCTACGAGCAGTACTTC. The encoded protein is CASREGQNSYEQYF.

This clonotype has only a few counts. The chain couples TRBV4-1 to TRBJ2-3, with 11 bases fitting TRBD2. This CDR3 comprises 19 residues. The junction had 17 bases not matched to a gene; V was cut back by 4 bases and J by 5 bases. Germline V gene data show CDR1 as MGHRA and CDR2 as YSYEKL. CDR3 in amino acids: CASSLDPGLAAKLGDTQYF. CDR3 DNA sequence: TGCGCCAGCAGCCTGGACCCGGGACTAGCGGCAAAACTGGGAGATACGCAGTATTTT.

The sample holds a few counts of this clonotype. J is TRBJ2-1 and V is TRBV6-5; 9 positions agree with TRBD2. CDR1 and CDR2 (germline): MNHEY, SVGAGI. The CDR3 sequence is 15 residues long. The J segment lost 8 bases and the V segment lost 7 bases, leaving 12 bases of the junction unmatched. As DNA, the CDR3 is TGTGCCAGCACCTCGACTAGCGGCCCAGGCGATGAGCAGTTCTTC. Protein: CASTSTSGPGDEQFF.

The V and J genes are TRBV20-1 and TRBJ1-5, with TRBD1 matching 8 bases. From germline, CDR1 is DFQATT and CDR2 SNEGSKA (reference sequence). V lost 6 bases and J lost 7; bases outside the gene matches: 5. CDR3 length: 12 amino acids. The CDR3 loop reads CSAHRGDQPQHF. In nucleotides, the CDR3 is TGCAGTGCCCACAGGGGGGACCAGCCCCAGCATTTT.